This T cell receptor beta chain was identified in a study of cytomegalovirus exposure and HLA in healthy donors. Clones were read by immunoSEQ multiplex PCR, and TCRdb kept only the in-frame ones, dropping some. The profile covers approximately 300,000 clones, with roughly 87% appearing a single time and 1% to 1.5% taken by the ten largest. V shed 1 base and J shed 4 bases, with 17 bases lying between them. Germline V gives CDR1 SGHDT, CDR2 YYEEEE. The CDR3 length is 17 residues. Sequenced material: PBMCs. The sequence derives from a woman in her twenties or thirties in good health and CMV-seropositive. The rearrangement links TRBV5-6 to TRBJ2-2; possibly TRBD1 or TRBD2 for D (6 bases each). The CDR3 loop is CASSLTVRGRSTGELFF. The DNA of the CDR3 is TGTGCCAGCAGCTTGACGGTCCGGGGGCGATCCACCGGGGAGCTGTTTTTT.